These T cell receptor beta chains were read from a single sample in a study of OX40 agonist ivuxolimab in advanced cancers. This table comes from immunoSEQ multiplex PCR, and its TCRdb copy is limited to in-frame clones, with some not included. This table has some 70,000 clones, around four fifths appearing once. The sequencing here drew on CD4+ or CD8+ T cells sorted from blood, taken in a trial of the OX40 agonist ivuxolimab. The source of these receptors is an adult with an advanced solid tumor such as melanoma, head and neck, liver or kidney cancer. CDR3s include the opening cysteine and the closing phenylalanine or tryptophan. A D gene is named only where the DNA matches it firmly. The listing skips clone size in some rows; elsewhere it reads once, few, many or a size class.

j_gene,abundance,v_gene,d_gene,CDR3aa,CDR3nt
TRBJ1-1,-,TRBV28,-,CASSFDRNTEAFF,TGTGCCAGCAGTTTTGACAGGAACACTGAAGCTTTCTTT
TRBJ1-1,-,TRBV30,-,CAWETWGRANTEAFF,TGTGCCTGGGAGACGTGGGGCAGGGCGAACACTGAAGCTTTCTTT
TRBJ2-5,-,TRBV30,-,CAWSGTEVGETQYF,TGTGCCTGGAGTGGCACGGAAGTTGGGGAGACCCAGTACTTC
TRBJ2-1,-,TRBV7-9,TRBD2,CASSLLAGGYNEQFF,TGTGCCAGCAGCTTATTAGCGGGAGGGTACAATGAGCAGTTCTTC
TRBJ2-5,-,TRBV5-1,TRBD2,CASSLAPTSGRVETQYF,TGCGCCAGCAGCTTGGCCCCCACTAGCGGGAGGGTAGAGACCCAGTACTTC
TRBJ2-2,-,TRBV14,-,CASSQRWTAGELFF,TGTGCCAGCAGCCAAAGGTGGACAGCCGGGGAGCTGTTTTTT
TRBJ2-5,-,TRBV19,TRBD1,CASSRRKTGGVETQYF,TGTGCCAGTAGCAGACGGAAAACAGGGGGCGTGGAGACCCAGTACTTC
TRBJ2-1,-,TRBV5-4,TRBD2,CASSFPLAGQGNEQFF,TGTGCCAGCAGCTTCCCTCTAGCGGGGCAGGGAAATGAGCAGTTCTTC
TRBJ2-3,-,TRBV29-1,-,CSVVNPSLALPTDTQYF,TGCAGCGTTGTAAACCCTTCGCTAGCGTTACCAACAGATACGCAGTATTTT
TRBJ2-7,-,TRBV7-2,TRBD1,CASSLSGRGLGEQYF,TGTGCCAGCAGCTTAAGTGGCAGGGGGCTCGGCGAGCAGTACTTC
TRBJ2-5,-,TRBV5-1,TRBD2,CASSLTGLLQETQYF,TGCGCCAGCAGCCTGACGGGACTACTCCAAGAGACCCAGTACTTC
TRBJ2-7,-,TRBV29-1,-,CSVELREEQYF,TGCAGCGTTGAACTCCGGGAGGAGCAGTACTTC
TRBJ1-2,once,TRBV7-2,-,CASSLAVFPGPEGYTF,TGTGCCAGCAGCTTAGCGGTATTTCCGGGGCCGGAGGGCTACACCTTC
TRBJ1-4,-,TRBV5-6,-,CASSFWLGAVDEKLFF,TGTGCCAGCAGCTTTTGGTTGGGGGCGGTAGATGAAAAACTGTTTTTT
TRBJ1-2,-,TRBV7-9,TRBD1,CASSSSSGQGARGYTF,TGTGCCAGCAGCTCTTCTTCGGGGCAGGGGGCTCGAGGCTACACCTTC